The clone carrying this TCR beta chain showed up just a few times. No antigen is known for it. The entry originates in a study of chemoradiotherapy in HPV16-positive cancers. The V gene's germline CDR1 is MNHNY and CDR2 SVGAGI (reference sequence). The CDR3 is 16 residues long. V was pared by 9 bases and J by 4 bases, with 19 bases between. TCRdb keeps only in-frame clones here, not all; method: immunoSEQ multiplex PCR. The sample yields around 6,500 clones, around 85% seen once. Over chemoradiotherapy, repertoires were sampled more than once. Whole-study results and caveats: Non-HPV-specific T cells did not expand in tumors during treatment, whereas candidate HPV-specific clones and E7-related motifs did. Functional assays defining HPV-specific T cells used only a couple of HPV16-positive patients.

The TCR sequence derives from a human donor with HPV-associated anogenital cancer. V is TRBV6-6 and J is TRBJ1-6; TRBD1 is a possible D gene (5 bases). Sequenced here: tumor tissue, sampled from a patient who underwent chemoradiotherapy. DNA for the CDR3: TGTGCCAGTAATGAGGGGTCGGCAGAATATAATTCACCCCTCCACTTT. The encoded protein is CASNEGSAEYNSPLHF.